This paragraph covers one T cell receptor (beta chain) sequence. TCRdb re-analysed the 5' RACE reads in MiXCR, keeping a single row per CDR3 protein. The top ten clones hold 8.4% of a sample with 400,000 to 500,000 distinct CDR3 sequences, around 18% of them seen once. This specimen comes from a study of T-cell memory formation after mild COVID-19. The receptor was isolated from an adult woman who had mild COVID-19 (a few samples of this study predate the infection). Cell type and time point are not known. The sequenced sample consisted of PBMCs or a T cell subset sorted from them (not recorded which).

The CDR3 nucleotides read TGCGCCAGCAGCCAAGAGGGGGGGTTGGCAGATACGCAGTATTTT. Its translation is CASSQEGGLADTQYF. V is TRBV4-1 and J is TRBJ2-3; 7 bases agree with TRBD2. Trimming removed 0 bases from V and 4 bases from J; junction bases left unmatched: 4. Germline CDR1 MGHRA, CDR2 YSYEKL. The CDR3 is 15 amino acids.